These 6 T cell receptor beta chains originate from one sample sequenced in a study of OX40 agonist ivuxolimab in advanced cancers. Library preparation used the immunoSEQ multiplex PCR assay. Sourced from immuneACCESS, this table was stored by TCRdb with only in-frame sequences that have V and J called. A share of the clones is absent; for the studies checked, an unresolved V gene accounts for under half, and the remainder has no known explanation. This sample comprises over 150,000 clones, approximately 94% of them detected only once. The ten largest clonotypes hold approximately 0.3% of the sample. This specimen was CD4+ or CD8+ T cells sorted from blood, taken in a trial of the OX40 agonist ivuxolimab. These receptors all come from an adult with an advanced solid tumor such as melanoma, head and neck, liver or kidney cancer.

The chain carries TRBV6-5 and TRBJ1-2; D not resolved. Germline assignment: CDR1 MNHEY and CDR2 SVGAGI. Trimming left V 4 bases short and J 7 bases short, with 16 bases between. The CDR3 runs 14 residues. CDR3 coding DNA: TGTGCCAGCAGTTCCCAAATGACCGCGGGTGGCTACACCTTC. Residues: CASSSQMTAGGYTF.

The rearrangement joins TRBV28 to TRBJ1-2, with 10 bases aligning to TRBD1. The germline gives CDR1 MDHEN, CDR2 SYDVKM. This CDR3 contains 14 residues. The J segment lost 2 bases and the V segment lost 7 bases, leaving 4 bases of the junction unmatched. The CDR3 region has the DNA TGTGCCAGCAAAGGGACAGGGGACAACTATGGCTACACCTTC. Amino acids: CASKGTGDNYGYTF.

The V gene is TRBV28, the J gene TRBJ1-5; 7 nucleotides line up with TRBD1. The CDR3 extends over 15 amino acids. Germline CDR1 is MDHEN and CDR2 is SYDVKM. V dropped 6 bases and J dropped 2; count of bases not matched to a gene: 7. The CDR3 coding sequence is TGTGCCAGCAGCCGCCGGACAGGACGCAATCAGCCCCAGCATTTT. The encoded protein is CASSRRTGRNQPQHF.

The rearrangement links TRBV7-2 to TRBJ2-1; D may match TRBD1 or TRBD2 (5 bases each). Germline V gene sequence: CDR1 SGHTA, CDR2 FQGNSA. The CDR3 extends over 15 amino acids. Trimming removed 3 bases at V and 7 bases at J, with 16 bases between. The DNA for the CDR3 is TGTGCCAGCAGCTTCCACATGGGGACGGTGAATGAGCAGTTCTTC. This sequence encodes CASSFHMGTVNEQFF.

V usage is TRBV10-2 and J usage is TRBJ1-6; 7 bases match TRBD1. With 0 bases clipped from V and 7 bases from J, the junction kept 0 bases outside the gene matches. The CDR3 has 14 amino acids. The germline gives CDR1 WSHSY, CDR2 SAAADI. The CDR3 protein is CASSESGGNSPLHF. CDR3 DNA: TGCGCCAGCAGTGAGTCAGGGGGCAATTCACCCCTCCACTTT.

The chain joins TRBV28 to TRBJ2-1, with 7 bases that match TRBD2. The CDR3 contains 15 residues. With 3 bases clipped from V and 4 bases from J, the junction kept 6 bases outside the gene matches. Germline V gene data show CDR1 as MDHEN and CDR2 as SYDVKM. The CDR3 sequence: CASSFVGGPYNEQFF. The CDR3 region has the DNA TGTGCCAGCAGTTTCGTGGGAGGGCCGTACAATGAGCAGTTCTTC.